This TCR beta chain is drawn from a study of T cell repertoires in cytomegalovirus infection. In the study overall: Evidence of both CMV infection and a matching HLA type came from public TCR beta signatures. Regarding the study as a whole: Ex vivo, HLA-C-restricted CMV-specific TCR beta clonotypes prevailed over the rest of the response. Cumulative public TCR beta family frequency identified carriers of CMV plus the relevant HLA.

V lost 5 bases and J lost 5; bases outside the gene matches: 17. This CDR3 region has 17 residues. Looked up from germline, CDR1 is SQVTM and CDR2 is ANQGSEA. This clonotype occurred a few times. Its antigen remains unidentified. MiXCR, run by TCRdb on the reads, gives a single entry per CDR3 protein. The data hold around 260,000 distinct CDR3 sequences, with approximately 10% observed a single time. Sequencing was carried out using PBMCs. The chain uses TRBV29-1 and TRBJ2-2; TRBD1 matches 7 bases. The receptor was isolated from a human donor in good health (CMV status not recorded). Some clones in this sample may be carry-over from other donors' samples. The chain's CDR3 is CSVSPGTALPGTGELFF. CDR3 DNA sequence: TGCAGCGTTTCCCCAGGGACAGCCCTACCTGGAACCGGGGAGCTGTTTTTT.